Below are 16 T cell receptor beta chains sequenced from a single sample in a study of cytomegalovirus exposure and HLA in healthy donors. A multiplex PCR was run with 60 Vbeta primers and 13 Jbeta primers. Method: immunoSEQ multiplex PCR; TCRdb's copy keeps in-frame clones and lacks some. This sample has 120,000 or so clones, with about 73% found just once. Sequenced sample: PBMCs. These receptors all come from a woman in her thirties or forties in good health and CMV-seronegative.

The V gene is TRBV7-2, the J gene TRBJ2-7, with D perhaps matching TRBD1 (5 bases). The CDR3 length is 14 residues. The V and J ends lost 2 bases and 7 bases respectively, with 15 bases between them. Looked up from germline, CDR1 is SGHTA and CDR2 is FQGNSA. The CDR3 loop reads CASSLTGTVSEQYF. CDR3 in DNA: TGTGCCAGCAGCTTAACAGGCACGGTGAGTGAGCAGTACTTC.

CDR3 region: CSVEPRVGATDTQYF. As DNA, the CDR3 is TGCAGCGTTGAGCCCCGGGTGGGGGCCACAGATACGCAGTATTTT. The rearrangement joins TRBV29-1 to TRBJ2-3; a weak D match, TRBD1 (6 bases). Trimming took 3 bases from V and 2 from J, leaving 15 bases between them. Germline values: CDR1 SQVTM, CDR2 ANQGSEA. The length of the CDR3 is 15 residues.

The J gene is TRBJ2-2, the V gene TRBV10-3; TRBD2 is a possible D gene (5 bases). Germline CDR1 reads ENHRY; CDR2 reads SYGVKD. The CDR3 has 15 amino acids. The V gene lost 0 bases and the J gene lost 5 bases, with 10 bases spanning the gap. This chain's CDR3 is CAISESVAGTGELFF. CDR3 in DNA: TGTGCCATCAGTGAGTCCGTGGCGGGTACCGGGGAGCTGTTTTTT.

The rearrangement joins TRBV5-1 to TRBJ2-6; D is uncertain. Germline CDR1 is SGHRS and CDR2 is YFSETQ. V was shortened by 0 bases and J by 0 bases, with 10 bases between the two germline ends. The CDR3 spans 17 residues. CDR3 protein: CASSLVGRNSGANVLTF. Written as DNA, the CDR3 is TGCGCCAGCAGCTTGGTAGGCAGGAACTCTGGGGCCAACGTCCTGACTTTC.

V usage is TRBV28 and J usage is TRBJ2-1; 8 nucleotides agree with TRBD1. V shed 2 bases, J shed 6 bases, and the junction held 6 bases outside the gene matches. CDR1 and CDR2 from the germline V gene are MDHEN and SYDVKM. The CDR3 contains 15 residues. The CDR3 here is CASSLRDRGPNEQFF. In nucleotides, the CDR3 is TGTGCCAGCAGTTTACGAGACAGGGGCCCCAATGAGCAGTTCTTC.

The CDR3 nucleotides are TGTGCCAGCAGTTCAGGGACAGGGGACGAGCAGTACTTC. This encodes CASSSGTGDEQYF. V usage is TRBV7-3 and J usage is TRBJ2-7, with 10 bases that match TRBD1. Germline V gene lookup returns CDR1 SGHTA and CDR2 FQGTGA. The CDR3 totals 13 residues. V lost 6 bases, J lost 5 bases, and 4 bases stayed unmatched.

A note on this clone: The junction shows a germline mismatch at one end, possibly a read error. This chain links TRBV7-9 with TRBJ1-2, with D unclear. Germline CDR1 and CDR2: SEHNR and FQNEAQ (reference sequence). The CDR3 has 16 amino acids. The CDR3: CSSSFEAPGSNYGYTF. The CDR3 nucleotides read TGTTCCAGCAGCTTCGAGGCGCCGGGGTCGAACTATGGCTACACCTTC.

This clone came up once. The chain recombines TRBV30 with TRBJ2-7, with a possible D match to TRBD1 (7 bases). CDR3 length: 14 amino acids. Looked up from germline, CDR1 is GTSNPN and CDR2 is SVGIG (reference sequence). V lost 0 bases to trimming and J lost 4 bases, with 13 bases between them. The CDR3 nucleotides are TGTGCCTGGAGTGTGCAGGGGGGTTCGTACGAGCAGTACTTC. Encoded protein: CAWSVQGGSYEQYF.

This chain uses TRBV11-2 with TRBJ1-3; no firm D call. The V gene lost 5 bases and the J gene lost 0 bases, with 17 bases spanning the gap. This CDR3 is 17 amino acids long. Germline values: CDR1 SGHAT, CDR2 FQNNGV. The CDR3 region is CASSTSSLFDSGNTIYF. CDR3 nucleotides: TGTGCCAGCAGCACAAGTTCCCTTTTCGACTCTGGAAACACCATATATTTT.

V is TRBV7-2 and J is TRBJ2-7; D gene ambiguous. With 5 bases removed from V and 9 bases from J, the gap between germline ends came to 11 bases. CDR3 length: 11 amino acids. The germline CDR1 and CDR2 sequences are SGHTA and FQGNSA. This chain's CDR3 is CASSPSDLQYF. In nucleotides, the CDR3 is TGTGCCAGCAGCCCCTCTGACTTGCAGTACTTC.

This clone was seen only once. V and J are TRBV5-4 and TRBJ2-1, with D possibly TRBD1 on 5 matching bases. Germline V gene lookup returns CDR1 SGHNT and CDR2 YYREEE (reference sequence). Trimming removed 2 bases at V and 10 bases at J, with 7 bases between. This CDR3 region has 11 residues. The CDR3 sequence is CASSLNREQFF. For the CDR3, the DNA is TGTGCCAGCAGCTTAAACAGGGAGCAGTTCTTC.

This CDR3 is CASGGTGGTGELFF. In nucleotides, the CDR3 is TGTGCCAGTGGGGGGACAGGGGGGACCGGGGAGCTGTTTTTT. V and J are TRBV19 and TRBJ2-2, with 11 bases that match TRBD1. Trimming took 8 bases from V and 5 from J; bases not matched to a gene: 4. The CDR3 is 14 amino acids. CDR1 and CDR2 (germline): LNHDA, SQIVND (reference sequence). Full variable domain (remainder filled in from reference TRBV19 and TRBJ2-2): DGGITQSPKYLFRKEGQNVTLSCEQNLNHDAMYWYRQDPGQGLRLIYYSQIVNDFQKGDIAEGYSVSREKKESFPLTVTSAQKNPTAFYLCASGGTGGTGELFFGEGSRLTVL.

This clone has only a few counts. The V gene is TRBV7-3, the J gene TRBJ1-1; D is possibly TRBD1 (5 bases). This CDR3 has 14 amino acids. Germline CDR1 SGHTA, CDR2 FQGTGA. Trimming left V 4 bases short and J 5 bases short, with 14 bases between. This CDR3 reads CASSSRTGGTEAFF. The CDR3 coding sequence is TGTGCCAGCAGCTCACGGACGGGGGGGACTGAAGCTTTCTTT. Combining the CDR3 with reference TRBV7-3 and TRBJ1-1 gives the whole variable domain GAGVSQTPSNKVTEKGKYVELRCDPISGHTALYWYRQSLGQGPEFLIYFQGTGAADDSGLPNDRFFAVRPEGSVSTLKIQRTERGDSAVYLCASSSRTGGTEAFFGQGTRLTVV.

The chain joins TRBV19 to TRBJ2-7, with 7 positions matching TRBD1. This CDR3 spans 15 amino acids. The V and J ends lost 2 bases and 1 base, in that order; junction bases with no gene match: 5. The germline V gene encodes CDR1 LNHDA and CDR2 SQIVND (reference sequence). The CDR3 sequence is CASSIRSDRSYEQYF. The CDR3 coding sequence is TGTGCCAGTAGTATACGGTCGGACAGGTCCTACGAGCAGTACTTC.

This clone has just a few counts. The chain couples TRBV5-6 to TRBJ1-5; the D gene is possibly TRBD1 (6 bases). From germline, CDR1 is SGHDT and CDR2 YYEEEE. The CDR3 runs to 16 residues. With 1 base removed from V and 4 bases from J, the gap between germline ends came to 15 bases. The CDR3 spells CASSLLGAERNQPQHF. The CDR3 DNA reads TGTGCCAGCAGCTTGTTGGGGGCAGAAAGGAATCAGCCCCAGCATTTT. The entire variable domain, with the rest obtained from reference TRBV5-6 and TRBJ1-5, is as follows: DAGVTQSPTHLIKTRGQQVTLRCSPKSGHDTVSWYQQALGQGPQFIFQYYEEEERQRGNFPDRFSGHQFPNYSSELNVNALLLGDSALYLCASSLLGAERNQPQHFGDGTRLSIL.

This clone was counted between two and nine times. V and J are TRBV5-6 and TRBJ1-2; 12 bases agree with TRBD1. The V and J ends lost 4 bases and 8 bases, in that order; junction bases with no gene match: 3. The CDR3 length is 13 residues. Germline values: CDR1 SGHDT, CDR2 YYEEEE. The CDR3, as DNA: TGTGCCAGCAGCCCCGGGACAGGGGGCGGCTACACCTTC. Amino acids: CASSPGTGGGYTF. Full variable domain (remainder filled in from reference TRBV5-6 and TRBJ1-2): DAGVTQSPTHLIKTRGQQVTLRCSPKSGHDTVSWYQQALGQGPQFIFQYYEEEERQRGNFPDRFSGHQFPNYSSELNVNALLLGDSALYLCASSPGTGGGYTFGSGTRLTVV.